Below, 14 T cell receptor beta chains from the same sample are listed, as sequenced in a study of T cell responses to AZD1222 COVID-19 vaccine. Sequenced by immunoSEQ multiplex PCR; TCRdb stores in-frame clones only, minus some. The sample has some 110,000 clones, about 89% seen once. Sequences were derived from peripheral blood, sampled 28 days after the second dose of the MenACWY control vaccine. The receptor source for this set is an adult who received the MenACWY meningococcal vaccine as a control.

The chain couples TRBV28 to TRBJ1-4; D not certain. The CDR3 has 13 amino acids. Between the trimmed V and J ends, which lost 2 bases and 5 bases, there was a span of 6 bases. The germline V gene has CDR1 MDHEN and CDR2 SYDVKM. CDR3 in amino acids: CASSLTRNEKLFF. The CDR3 nucleotides read TGTGCCAGCAGTTTAACCAGAAATGAAAAACTGTTTTTT.

The V gene is TRBV7-2, the J gene TRBJ1-3; no clear D gene. Trimming cost V 4 bases and J 0 bases, with 7 bases left between them. CDR1 is SGHTA and CDR2 is FQGNSA in the germline V gene. The CDR3 has 14 amino acids. The CDR3 sequence is CASSSPVSGNTIYF. The CDR3 nucleotides are TGTGCCAGCAGCTCACCAGTCTCTGGAAACACCATATATTTT.

The table lists this clone with a few counts. The V call is TRBV28, the J call TRBJ2-1; 10 bases agree with TRBD2. The CDR3 has 15 residues. The trim removed 7 bases at V and 5 bases at J, leaving 8 bases unmatched. Germline CDR1 MDHEN, CDR2 SYDVKM. The CDR3, as DNA: TGTGCCAGCACCAGCGGGGGGGTGCGGGACAATGAGCAGTTCTTC. Its translation is CASTSGGVRDNEQFF. The full variable domain, in which reference TRBV28 and TRBJ2-1 provide the parts outside the CDR3, is DVKVTQSSRYLVKRTGEKVFLECVQDMDHENMFWYRQDPGLGLRLIYFSYDVKMKEKGDIPEGYSVSREKKERFSLILESASTNQTSMYLCASTSGGVRDNEQFFGPGTRLTVL.

This clone turned up a few times. The V and J genes are TRBV4-1 and TRBJ1-4; D is uncertain. Between the trimmed V and J ends, which lost 3 bases and 7 bases, there was a span of 9 bases. CDR3 size: 13 residues. Per the germline V gene, CDR1 is MGHRA and CDR2 is YSYEKL. CDR3 sequence reads: CASSHLIGEKLFF. The DNA of the CDR3 is TGCGCCAGCAGCCATTTGATCGGTGAAAAACTGTTTTTT.

This clone was detected only once. The chain joins TRBV6-5 to TRBJ1-1; the D is unclear. The CDR3 loop spans 15 amino acids. Between the trimmed V and J ends, which lost 6 bases and 2 bases, there was a span of 16 bases. The germline V gene has CDR1 MNHEY and CDR2 SVGAGI. CDR3 region: CASSPTVWGNTEAFF. Written as DNA, the CDR3 is TGTGCCAGCAGCCCAACGGTATGGGGAAACACTGAAGCTTTCTTT.

The chain has TRBV7-2 and TRBJ2-1, with unresolved D. The CDR3 contains 14 residues. CDR1 and CDR2 from the germline V gene are SGHTA and FQGNSA. With 3 bases removed from V and 6 bases from J, the gap between germline ends came to 12 bases. The CDR3 sequence: CASSFTGSGNEQFF. The DNA of the CDR3 is TGTGCCAGCAGCTTTACGGGTTCGGGCAATGAGCAGTTCTTC.

The genes are TRBV3-1 (or the pseudogene TRBV3-2) and TRBJ2-5, with 11 bases fitting TRBD2. V lost 2 bases, J lost 0 bases, and 2 bases stayed unmatched. The germline CDR1 and CDR2 sequences are LGHDT and YNNKEL (reference sequence). The CDR3 length is 16 residues. The CDR3: CASSQWTSGYQETQYF. The CDR3 bases are TGTGCCAGCAGCCAATGGACTAGCGGGTACCAAGAGACCCAGTACTTC.

V gene TRBV27 combines with J gene TRBJ1-5; possibly TRBD1 for D (5 bases). Germline CDR1 reads MNHEY; CDR2 reads SMNVEV (reference sequence). The CDR3 runs 14 residues. V lost 5 bases and J lost 5, with 13 bases in between. The CDR3 DNA follows: TGTGCCAGCAGTCTGGGACCAACCCATCAGCCCCAGCATTTT. Translating gives CASSLGPTHQPQHF.

This chain links TRBV7-2 with TRBJ1-6, with unresolved D. Trimming cost V 4 bases and J 4 bases, with 2 bases left between them. Germline CDR1 is SGHTA and CDR2 is FQGNSA. The CDR3 has 12 residues. In DNA, the CDR3 is TGTGCCAGCAGCTCGTATAATTCACCCCTCCACTTT. As protein: CASSSYNSPLHF.

The V call is TRBV5-5, the J call TRBJ2-5; 8 bases agree with TRBD2. V was clipped by 1 base and J by 2 bases; unmatched bases: 1. Germline values: CDR1 SGHKS, CDR2 YYEKEE (reference sequence). The CDR3 covers 14 residues. CDR3 nucleotides: TGTGCCAGCAGCTTGATAGCGGGGCAAGAGACCCAGTACTTC. This encodes CASSLIAGQETQYF.

The genes are TRBV4-3 and TRBJ1-6; tentatively, D is TRBD1 (5 bases). Trimming removed 0 bases at V and 9 bases at J, with 15 bases between. The CDR3 runs to 16 residues. Germline V lookup: CDR1 LGHNA, CDR2 YSLEER. The CDR3 DNA reads TGCGCCAGCAGCCAAGACGGAGACAGTGCCTCTTCACCCCTCCACTTT. It specifies CASSQDGDSASSPLHF.

The chain uses TRBV3-1 (or the pseudogene TRBV3-2) and TRBJ1-2; D gene unclear. Looked up from germline, CDR1 is LGHDT and CDR2 is YNNKEL (reference sequence). CDR3 length equals 18 residues. V was cut by 5 bases and J by 1 base, with 23 bases left in between. The CDR3 DNA reads as TGTGCCAGCAGCTACCACGTGGAGGGTTCCCCCTTTAACTATGGCTACACCTTC. It encodes CASSYHVEGSPFNYGYTF.

The chain combines TRBV2 with TRBJ2-3; 9 bases line up with TRBD2. This CDR3 has 14 residues. The V and J ends lost 5 bases and 4 bases, in that order; junction bases with no gene match: 4. Germline V gene sequence: CDR1 SNHLY, CDR2 FYNNEI. CDR3 sequence: CASSRGGASDTQYF. In DNA form, the CDR3 reads TGTGCCAGCAGTCGCGGGGGGGCCTCAGATACGCAGTATTTT.

The V call is TRBV4-2, the J call TRBJ1-4, with D perhaps matching TRBD1 (5 bases). V was cut by 3 bases and J by 7 bases, with 33 bases left in between. Germline-derived CDR1 and CDR2 are LGHNA and YNFKEQ. The CDR3 has 21 amino acids. The CDR3 bases are TGTGCCAGCAGCCATGCACCAACCGAGTTTGATTTCGAGGGGCTGGGTGAAAAACTGTTTTTT. This sequence encodes CASSHAPTEFDFEGLGEKLFF.